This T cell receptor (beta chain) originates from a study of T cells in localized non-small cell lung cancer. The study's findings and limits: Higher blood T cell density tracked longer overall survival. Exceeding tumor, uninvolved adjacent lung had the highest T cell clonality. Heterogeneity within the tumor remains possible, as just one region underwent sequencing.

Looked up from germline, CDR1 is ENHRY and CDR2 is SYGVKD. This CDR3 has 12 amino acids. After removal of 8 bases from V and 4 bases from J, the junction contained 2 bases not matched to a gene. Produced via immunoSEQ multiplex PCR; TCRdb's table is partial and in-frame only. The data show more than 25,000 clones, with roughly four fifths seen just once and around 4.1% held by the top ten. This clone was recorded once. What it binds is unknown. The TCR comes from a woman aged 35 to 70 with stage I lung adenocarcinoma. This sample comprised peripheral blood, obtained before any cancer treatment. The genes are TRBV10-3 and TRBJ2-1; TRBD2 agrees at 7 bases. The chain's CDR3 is CAISGGYNEQFF. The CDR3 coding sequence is TGTGCCATCTCGGGAGGATACAATGAGCAGTTCTTC.